These 10 T cell receptor beta chains were sequenced from one sample in a study of T-cell memory formation after mild COVID-19. TCRdb reprocessed the 5' RACE reads with MiXCR, giving one entry per CDR3 protein. The table has hundreds of thousands of distinct CDR3 sequences, roughly a fifth seen once. Sequencing input: PBMCs or a T cell subset sorted from them (not recorded which). All receptors come from an adult woman who had mild COVID-19 (a few samples of this study predate the infection). Cell type and time point are not known.

This clonotype was seen a handful of times. The V gene is TRBV5-1, the J gene TRBJ2-5; D is unclear. The CDR3 is 15 residues long. Germline V gives CDR1 SGHRS, CDR2 YFSETQ. Between the trimmed V and J ends, which lost 0 bases and 5 bases, there was a span of 14 bases. CDR3: CASSLVGGVRETQYF. The CDR3 DNA reads TGCGCCAGCAGCTTGGTAGGTGGGGTCAGGGAGACCCAGTACTTC.

This clonotype was found a few times. The J gene is TRBJ2-5, the V gene TRBV24-1; the match to TRBD2 covers 9 bases. The V segment lost 4 bases and the J segment 3 bases; nucleotides outside the gene matches: 11. Germline V gene sequence: CDR1 KGHDR, CDR2 SFDVKD. The CDR3 is made up of 17 amino acids. CDR3 amino acids: CATSDLGASGIEETQYF. Here the CDR3 DNA reads TGTGCCACCAGTGACCTTGGTGCTAGCGGGATCGAAGAGACCCAGTACTTC.

The sample holds a few counts of this clonotype. The J gene is TRBJ2-7, the V gene TRBV4-2; perhaps TRBD1 as D (6 bases). The CDR3 is 13 amino acids. Germline assignment: CDR1 LGHNA and CDR2 YNFKEQ. Trimming shortened V by 2 bases and J by 2 bases, and 7 bases separated the two germline ends. CDR3 in amino acids: CASSQSGAYEQYF. As DNA, the CDR3 is TGTGCCAGCAGCCAATCAGGGGCCTACGAGCAGTACTTC.

On this clonotype: The missing conserved phenylalanine or tryptophan at the end of this CDR3 makes a read error likely. V usage is TRBV3-1 and J usage is TRBJ2-1, with TRBD1 as a possible D gene (5 bases). The V gene's germline CDR1 is LGHDT and CDR2 YNNKEL (reference sequence). V was trimmed by 2 bases and J by 11 bases, leaving 13 bases between them. The CDR3 loop spans 13 amino acids. The CDR3 region has the DNA TGTGCCAGCAGCCAACTGAGACAGTACCAGCAGTTCTTA. Its translation: CASSQLRQYQQFL.

V usage is TRBV4-3 and J usage is TRBJ2-1; D not certain. Deletions cut 1 base from V and 5 bases from J, with 6 bases between. CDR1 is LGHNA, CDR2 YSLEER, per germline. The CDR3 length is 13 residues. CDR3 residues: CASSQVLDNEQFF. The CDR3 coding sequence is TGCGCCAGCAGCCAAGTCCTAGACAATGAGCAGTTCTTC.

This chain uses TRBV19 with TRBJ1-1; no firm D call. Germline-derived CDR1 and CDR2 are LNHDA and SQIVND (reference sequence). The CDR3 runs to 15 residues. Trimming took 2 bases from V and 0 from J, leaving 10 bases between them. The CDR3 protein is CASSIKSQMNTEAFF. The DNA of the CDR3 is TGTGCCAGTAGTATAAAAAGTCAAATGAACACTGAAGCTTTCTTT.

This clonotype has a handful of counts. The V gene is TRBV7-2, the J gene TRBJ1-2; no reliable D call. The germline gives CDR1 SGHTA, CDR2 FQGNSA. The V end was cut by 3 bases, the J end by 3 bases, with 2 bases between. CDR3 length equals 11 residues. The CDR3 DNA reads as TGTGCCAGCAGCTTCGACTATGGCTACACCTTC. It yields the protein CASSFDYGYTF.

This chain's CDR3 is CASSYGLNTYEQYF. CDR3 in DNA: TGTGCCAGCAGTTACGGGCTGAACACCTACGAGCAGTACTTC. The chain combines TRBV6-2 or TRBV6-3 with TRBJ2-7; D is ambiguous. The CDR3 sequence is 14 residues long. The germline CDR1 and CDR2 sequences are MNHEY and SVGEGT. Deletions cut 2 bases from V and 2 bases from J, with 10 bases between.

This clonotype was detected a few times. The V gene is TRBV7-9, the J gene TRBJ1-4; TRBD1 might be the D (5 bases). Germline CDR1 reads SEHNR; CDR2 reads FQNEAQ (reference sequence). The V gene lost 1 base and the J gene lost 7 bases, with 10 bases spanning the gap. The CDR3 runs 14 residues. CDR3 in amino acids: CASSLVVTGEKLFF. As DNA, the CDR3 is TGTGCCAGCAGCTTAGTTGTAACAGGTGAAAAACTGTTTTTT.

This clonotype was counted only a few times. The CDR3 DNA follows: TGTGCCACCAGTGATCGAGACAGGTACACAGATACGCAGTATTTT. As protein: CATSDRDRYTDTQYF. The chain links TRBV24-1 to TRBJ2-3; possibly TRBD1 for D (6 bases). The germline V and J ends were trimmed by 3 bases and 2 bases, with 11 bases remaining between them. CDR1 and CDR2 from the germline V gene are KGHDR and SFDVKD. CDR3 size: 15 residues.